What follows is one TCR beta chain and its context. No antigen is known for it. The data were taken from a study of T cells after posttransplantation cyclophosphamide. General study findings and limits: Recipient CMV seropositivity and CMV reactivation strongly tracked TRB clonality. Blood and skin or GI T cell repertoires showed limited TRB overlap. Later post-transplant blood repertoires were often dominated by donor CD8+ memory clones.

Busulfan-fludarabine conditioning, marrow transplant, and cyclophosphamide on days +3 and +4 were administered. Sequenced by immunoSEQ multiplex PCR; TCRdb stores in-frame clones only, minus some. The sample shows 750 to 850 clones, 76% of them seen only once. V shed 4 bases, J shed 3 bases, and the junction held 13 bases outside the gene matches. Germline CDR1 and CDR2: SGHAT and FQNNGV. The CDR3 sequence is 17 residues long. The receptor was derived from a female patient younger than 45 who received an allogeneic stem cell transplant from a related donor, was CMV-positive, and had no GVHD. Some T cells may have come from the graft donor. This specimen consisted of CD4+ T cells sorted from blood, obtained after an allogeneic stem cell transplant with post-transplant cyclophosphamide. This rearrangement joins TRBV11-2 to TRBJ2-5; 8 bases agree with TRBD1. The CDR3 sequence: CASSSGRMLQGEETQYF. The CDR3 DNA is TGTGCCAGCAGCTCCGGCCGCATGCTACAGGGGGAAGAGACCCAGTACTTC.